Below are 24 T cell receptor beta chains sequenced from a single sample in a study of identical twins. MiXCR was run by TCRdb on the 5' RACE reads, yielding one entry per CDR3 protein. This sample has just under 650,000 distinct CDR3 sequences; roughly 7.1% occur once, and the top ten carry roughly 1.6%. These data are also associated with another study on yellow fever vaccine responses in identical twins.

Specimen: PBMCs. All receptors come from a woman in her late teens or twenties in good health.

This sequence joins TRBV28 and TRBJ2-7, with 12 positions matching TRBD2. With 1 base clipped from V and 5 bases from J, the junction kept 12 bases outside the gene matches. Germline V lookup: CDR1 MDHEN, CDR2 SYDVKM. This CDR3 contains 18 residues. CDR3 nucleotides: TGTGCCAGCAGTTTATCCGCAGGACTAGCGGGGCCCATCGACGAGCAGTACTTC. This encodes CASSLSAGLAGPIDEQYF.

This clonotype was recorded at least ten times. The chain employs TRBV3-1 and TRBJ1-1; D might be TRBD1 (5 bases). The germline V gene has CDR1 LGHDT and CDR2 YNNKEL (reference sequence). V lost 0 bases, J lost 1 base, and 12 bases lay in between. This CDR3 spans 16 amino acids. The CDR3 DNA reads TGTGCCAGCAGCCAAGAAAAAGCAGGGACGAACACTGAAGCTTTCTTT. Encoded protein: CASSQEKAGTNTEAFF.

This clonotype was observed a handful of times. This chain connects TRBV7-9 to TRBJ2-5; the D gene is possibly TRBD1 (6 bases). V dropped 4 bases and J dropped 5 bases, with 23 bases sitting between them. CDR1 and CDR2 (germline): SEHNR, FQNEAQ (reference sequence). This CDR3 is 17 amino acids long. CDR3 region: CASSSELGQGSSETQYF. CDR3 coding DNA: TGTGCCAGCAGCTCCGAGTTGGGTCAGGGGTCTTCGGAGACCCAGTACTTC.

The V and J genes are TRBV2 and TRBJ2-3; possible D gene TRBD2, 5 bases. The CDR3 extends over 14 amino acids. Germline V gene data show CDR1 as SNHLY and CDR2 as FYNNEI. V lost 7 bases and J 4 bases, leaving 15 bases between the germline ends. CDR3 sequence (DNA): TGTGCCAGCACCCACAAGAGGGAGTCAGATACGCAGTATTTT. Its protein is CASTHKRESDTQYF.

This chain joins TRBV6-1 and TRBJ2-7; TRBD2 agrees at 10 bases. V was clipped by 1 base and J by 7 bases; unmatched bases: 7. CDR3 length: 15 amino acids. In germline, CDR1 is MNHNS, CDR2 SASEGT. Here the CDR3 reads CASSEEGLAGEEQYF. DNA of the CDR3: TGTGCCAGCAGTGAAGAGGGTCTAGCGGGAGAAGAGCAGTACTTC.

CDR3 loop: CASSLGTGLIAKNIQYF. CDR3 bases: TGTGCCAGCAGCTTAGGGACAGGTCTCATAGCCAAAAACATTCAGTACTTC. This chain joins TRBV7-2 and TRBJ2-4; TRBD1 agrees at 7 bases. This CDR3 comprises 17 residues. Trimming took 1 base from V and 0 from J; bases not matched to a gene: 6. Germline V gives CDR1 SGHTA, CDR2 FQGNSA. Using reference TRBV7-2 and TRBJ2-4 for the parts outside the CDR3, the full variable domain is GAGVSQSPSNKVTEKGKDVELRCDPISGHTALYWYRQSLGQGLEFLIYFQGNSAPDKSGLPSDRFSAERTGGSVSTLTIQRTQQEDSAVYLCASSLGTGLIAKNIQYFGAGTRLSVL.

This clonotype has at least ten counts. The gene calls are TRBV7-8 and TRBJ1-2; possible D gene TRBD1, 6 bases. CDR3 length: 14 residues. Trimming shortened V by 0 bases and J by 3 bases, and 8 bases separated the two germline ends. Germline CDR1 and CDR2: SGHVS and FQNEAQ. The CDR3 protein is CASSLAQGHYGYTF. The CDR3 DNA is TGTGCCAGCAGCTTAGCACAGGGCCACTATGGCTACACCTTC.

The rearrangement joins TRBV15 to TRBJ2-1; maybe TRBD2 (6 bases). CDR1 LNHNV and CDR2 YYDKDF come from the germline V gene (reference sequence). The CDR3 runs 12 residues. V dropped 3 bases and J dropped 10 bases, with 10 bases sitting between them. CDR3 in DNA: TGTGCCACCAGCAGTTGGGGGGAGGAGCAGTTCTTC. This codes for CATSSWGEEQFF.

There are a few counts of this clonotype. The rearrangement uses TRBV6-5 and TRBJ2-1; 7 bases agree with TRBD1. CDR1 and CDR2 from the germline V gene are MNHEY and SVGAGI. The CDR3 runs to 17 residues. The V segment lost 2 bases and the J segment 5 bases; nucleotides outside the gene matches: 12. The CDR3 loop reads CASSYLNPGTVNNEQFF. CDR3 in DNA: TGTGCCAGCAGTTACCTCAACCCCGGGACAGTGAACAATGAGCAGTTCTTC.

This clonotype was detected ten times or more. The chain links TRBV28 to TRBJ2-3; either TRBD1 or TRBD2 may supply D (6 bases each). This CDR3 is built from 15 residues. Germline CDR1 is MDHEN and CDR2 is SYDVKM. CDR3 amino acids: CATDTGASKVDTQYF. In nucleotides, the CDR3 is TGTGCAACTGATACGGGGGCTAGCAAGGTAGATACGCAGTATTTT.

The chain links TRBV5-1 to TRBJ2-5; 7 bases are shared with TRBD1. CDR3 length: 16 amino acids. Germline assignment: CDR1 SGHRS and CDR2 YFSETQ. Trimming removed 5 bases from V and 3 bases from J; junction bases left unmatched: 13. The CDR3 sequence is CASRGSPGQREETQYF. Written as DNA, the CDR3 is TGCGCCAGCAGGGGGTCGCCGGGACAGAGGGAAGAGACCCAGTACTTC.

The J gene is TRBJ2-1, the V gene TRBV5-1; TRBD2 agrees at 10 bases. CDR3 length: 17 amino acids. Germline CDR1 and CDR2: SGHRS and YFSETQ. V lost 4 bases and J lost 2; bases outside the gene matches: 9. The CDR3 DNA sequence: TGCGCCAGCAGCCCCGGGACTAGCGCATCAGCCTACAATGAGCAGTTCTTC. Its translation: CASSPGTSASAYNEQFF.

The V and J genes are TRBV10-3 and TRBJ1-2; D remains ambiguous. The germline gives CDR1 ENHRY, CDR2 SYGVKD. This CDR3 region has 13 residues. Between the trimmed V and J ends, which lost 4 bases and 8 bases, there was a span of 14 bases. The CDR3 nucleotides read TGTGCCATCAGTGTCTCCCGTTTACAGGGCTACACCTTC. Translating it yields CAISVSRLQGYTF.

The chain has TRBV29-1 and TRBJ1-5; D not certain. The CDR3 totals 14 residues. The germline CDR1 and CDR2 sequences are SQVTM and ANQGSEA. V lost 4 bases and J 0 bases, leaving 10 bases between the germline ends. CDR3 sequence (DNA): TGCAGCGTTGCGAGCGGGATTAGCAATCAGCCCCAGCATTTT. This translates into CSVASGISNQPQHF.

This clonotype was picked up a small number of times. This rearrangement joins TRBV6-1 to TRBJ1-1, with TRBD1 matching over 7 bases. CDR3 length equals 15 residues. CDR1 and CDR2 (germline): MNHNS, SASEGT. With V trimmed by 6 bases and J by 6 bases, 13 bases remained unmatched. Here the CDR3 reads CASRSPTGLGSEAFF. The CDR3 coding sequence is TGTGCCAGCAGATCCCCGACAGGGTTGGGGTCTGAAGCTTTCTTT.

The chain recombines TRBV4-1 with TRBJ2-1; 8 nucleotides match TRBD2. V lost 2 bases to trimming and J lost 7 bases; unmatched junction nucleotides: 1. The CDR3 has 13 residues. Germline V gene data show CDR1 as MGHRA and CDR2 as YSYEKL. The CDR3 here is CASSQRLANEQFF. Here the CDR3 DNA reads TGCGCCAGCAGCCAACGACTAGCGAATGAGCAGTTCTTC.

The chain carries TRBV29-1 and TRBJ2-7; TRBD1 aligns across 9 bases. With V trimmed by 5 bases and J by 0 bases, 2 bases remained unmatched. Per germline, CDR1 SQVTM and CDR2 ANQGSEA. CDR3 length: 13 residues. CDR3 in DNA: TGCAGCGTTCTGGGACAGGGCTCCTACGAGCAGTACTTC. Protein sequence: CSVLGQGSYEQYF.

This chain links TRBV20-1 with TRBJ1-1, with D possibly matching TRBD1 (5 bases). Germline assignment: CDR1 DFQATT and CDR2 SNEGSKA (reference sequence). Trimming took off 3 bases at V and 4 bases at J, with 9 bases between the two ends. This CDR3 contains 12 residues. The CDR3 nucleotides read TGCAGTGCTAGGCCAGGGACCACTGAAGCTTTCTTT. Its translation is CSARPGTTEAFF.

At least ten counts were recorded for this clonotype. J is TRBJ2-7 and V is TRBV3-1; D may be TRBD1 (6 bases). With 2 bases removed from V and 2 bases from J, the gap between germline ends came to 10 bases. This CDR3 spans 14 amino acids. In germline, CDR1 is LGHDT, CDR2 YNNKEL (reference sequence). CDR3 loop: CASSQTGTTYEQYF. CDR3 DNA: TGTGCCAGCAGCCAAACCGGGACAACCTACGAGCAGTACTTC.

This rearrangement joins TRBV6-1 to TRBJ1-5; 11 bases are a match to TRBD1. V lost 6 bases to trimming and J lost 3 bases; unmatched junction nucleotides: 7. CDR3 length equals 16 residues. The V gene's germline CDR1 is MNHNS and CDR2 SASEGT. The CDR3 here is CASRIPGQGDNQPQHF. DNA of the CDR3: TGTGCCAGCAGGATACCGGGACAGGGGGACAATCAGCCCCAGCATTTT.

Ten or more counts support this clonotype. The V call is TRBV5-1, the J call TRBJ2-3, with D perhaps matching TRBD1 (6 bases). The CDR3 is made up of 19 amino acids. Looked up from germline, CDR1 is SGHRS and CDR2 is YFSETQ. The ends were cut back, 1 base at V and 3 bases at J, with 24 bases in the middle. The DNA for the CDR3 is TGCGCCAGCAGCTTGAACAGGGAATCCTCAGCGACGCTGACAGATACGCAGTATTTT. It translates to CASSLNRESSATLTDTQYF.

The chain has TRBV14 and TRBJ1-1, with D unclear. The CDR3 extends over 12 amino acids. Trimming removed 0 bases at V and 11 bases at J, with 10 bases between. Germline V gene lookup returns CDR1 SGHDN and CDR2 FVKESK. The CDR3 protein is CASSQDHFGAFF. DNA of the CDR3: TGTGCCAGCAGCCAAGACCATTTCGGGGCTTTCTTT.

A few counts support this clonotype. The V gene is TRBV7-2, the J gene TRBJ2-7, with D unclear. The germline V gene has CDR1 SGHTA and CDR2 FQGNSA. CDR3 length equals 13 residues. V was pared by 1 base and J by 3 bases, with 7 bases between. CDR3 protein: CASSLVAVYEQYV. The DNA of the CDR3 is TGTGCCAGCAGCTTAGTTGCAGTCTACGAGCAGTACGTC.

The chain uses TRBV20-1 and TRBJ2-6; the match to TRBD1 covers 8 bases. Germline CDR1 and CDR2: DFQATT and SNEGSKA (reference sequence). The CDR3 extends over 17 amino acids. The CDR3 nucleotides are TGCTGCGCGGCAACAGGGGGTCGCAGTTCTGGGGCCAACGTCCTGACTTTC. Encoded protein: CCAATGGRSSGANVLTF.